These T cell receptor beta chains were read from a single sample in a study of blood T cell repertoires in COVID-19. Clones were sequenced by immunoSEQ multiplex PCR, and TCRdb holds only the in-frame ones, with some missing. There are a few hundred thousand clones in the sample; under 90% occur only once, and 4.5% to 6% lies in the top ten. Sequenced: peripheral blood. These receptors originate from a woman in her sixties or seventies who had recovered from COVID-19. Both conserved end residues are part of each CDR3. Fields, in order: D gene, V gene, clone size, J gene, CDR3 protein, CDR3 DNA. The D gene is left open where the match is weak. The size of a clone is reported for some rows only, either as once, few or many, or as a class for expanded clones.

d_call: TRBD2; v_call: TRBV5-1; clone_size: .; j_call: TRBJ2-5; cdr3_aa: CASSLDSGGAGTQYF; cdr3_nt: TGCGCCAGCAGCTTGGATAGCGGGGGGGCGGGGACCCAGTACTTC
d_call: TRBD1; v_call: TRBV15; clone_size: .; j_call: TRBJ1-5; cdr3_aa: CATSRDTGGRRNQPQHF; cdr3_nt: TGTGCCACCAGCAGAGACACAGGGGGCAGGCGCAATCAGCCCCAGCATTTT
d_call: TRBD2; v_call: TRBV6-5; clone_size: .; j_call: TRBJ2-1; cdr3_aa: CASRLAGGHEQFF; cdr3_nt: TGTGCCAGCCGTCTAGCGGGGGGGCATGAGCAGTTCTTC
d_call: TRBD1; v_call: TRBV11-2; clone_size: .; j_call: TRBJ1-2; cdr3_aa: CASSLDRPGTGESGYTF; cdr3_nt: TGTGCCAGCAGCTTAGATCGTCCAGGGACAGGGGAAAGTGGCTACACCTTC
d_call: .; v_call: TRBV12-3/TRBV12-4; clone_size: .; j_call: TRBJ2-3; cdr3_aa: CASSFLTDTQYF; cdr3_nt: TGTGCCAGCAGTTTCCTCACAGATACGCAGTATTTT
d_call: TRBD1; v_call: TRBV5-1; clone_size: .; j_call: TRBJ1-1; cdr3_aa: CASSSQGDTEAFF; cdr3_nt: TGCGCCAGCAGCTCACAGGGGGACACTGAAGCTTTCTTT
d_call: TRBD1; v_call: TRBV6-2/TRBV6-3; clone_size: .; j_call: TRBJ1-4; cdr3_aa: CASSSRDRGTNEKLFF; cdr3_nt: TGTGCCAGCAGTTCTCGGGACAGGGGAACTAATGAAAAACTGTTTTTT
d_call: TRBD1; v_call: TRBV4-1; clone_size: .; j_call: TRBJ1-5; cdr3_aa: CASSSTGGSNQPQHF; cdr3_nt: TGCGCCAGCAGCTCGACAGGGGGGAGCAATCAGCCCCAGCATTTT
d_call: .; v_call: TRBV6-5; clone_size: once; j_call: TRBJ1-1; cdr3_aa: CASSYGQGRGSTEAFF; cdr3_nt: TGTGCCAGCAGTTACGGGCAGGGGCGAGGGAGCACTGAAGCTTTCTTT
d_call: .; v_call: TRBV12-3/TRBV12-4; clone_size: .; j_call: TRBJ2-7; cdr3_aa: CASSRTLSYEQYF; cdr3_nt: TGTGCCAGCAGCCGGACTCTCTCCTACGAGCAGTACTTC
d_call: TRBD1; v_call: TRBV27; clone_size: .; j_call: TRBJ2-7; cdr3_aa: CASSSADRVSYEQYF; cdr3_nt: TGTGCCAGCAGTTCCGCGGACAGGGTAAGCTACGAGCAGTACTTC
d_call: TRBD1; v_call: TRBV5-4; clone_size: few; j_call: TRBJ1-1; cdr3_aa: CASSFSPTNRGRLEAFF; cdr3_nt: TGTGCCAGCAGCTTTTCACCGACTAACAGGGGGCGACTTGAAGCTTTCTTT
d_call: .; v_call: TRBV27; clone_size: .; j_call: TRBJ1-6; cdr3_aa: CASSLQGNSPLHF; cdr3_nt: TGTGCCAGCAGTTTACAGGGGAATTCACCCCTCCACTTT
d_call: TRBD2; v_call: TRBV6-5; clone_size: .; j_call: TRBJ2-7; cdr3_aa: CASSPGGEAYEQYF; cdr3_nt: TGTGCCAGCAGTCCGGGGGGAGAGGCGTACGAGCAGTACTTC
d_call: TRBD1; v_call: TRBV6-5; clone_size: .; j_call: TRBJ1-1; cdr3_aa: CASSRDRGKGTEAFF; cdr3_nt: TGTGCCAGCAGTAGGGACAGGGGAAAGGGCACTGAAGCTTTCTTT
d_call: .; v_call: TRBV7-9; clone_size: .; j_call: TRBJ2-1; cdr3_aa: CASKAPLRSEQFF; cdr3_nt: TGTGCCAGCAAAGCGCCTTTGCGAAGTGAGCAGTTCTTC
d_call: TRBD2; v_call: TRBV9; clone_size: .; j_call: TRBJ2-1; cdr3_aa: CASSVSIAGPNEQFF; cdr3_nt: TGTGCCAGCAGCGTAAGTATAGCGGGGCCGAATGAGCAGTTCTTC
d_call: .; v_call: TRBV12-3/TRBV12-4; clone_size: .; j_call: TRBJ1-1; cdr3_aa: CASSRGNTEAFF; cdr3_nt: TGTGCCAGCAGCCGAGGGAACACTGAAGCTTTCTTT
d_call: TRBD1; v_call: TRBV6-5; clone_size: .; j_call: TRBJ2-3; cdr3_aa: CASSRQGTYTDTQYF; cdr3_nt: TGTGCCAGCAGTCGACAGGGGACCTACACAGATACGCAGTATTTT
d_call: .; v_call: TRBV5-4; clone_size: .; j_call: TRBJ1-1; cdr3_aa: CASSSQMGWNTEAFF; cdr3_nt: TGTGCCAGCAGCTCCCAGATGGGCTGGAACACTGAAGCTTTCTTT
d_call: TRBD1; v_call: TRBV2; clone_size: .; j_call: TRBJ1-1; cdr3_aa: CASSEEQGGTEAFF; cdr3_nt: TGTGCCAGCAGTGAGGAACAGGGGGGAACTGAAGCTTTCTTT
d_call: TRBD1; v_call: TRBV27; clone_size: .; j_call: TRBJ2-5; cdr3_aa: CASSRQGEETQYF; cdr3_nt: TGTGCCAGCAGCCGACAGGGTGAAGAGACCCAGTACTTC
d_call: TRBD2; v_call: TRBV11-2; clone_size: once; j_call: TRBJ2-7; cdr3_aa: CASRRGGEGNEQYF; cdr3_nt: TGTGCCAGCCGCCGCGGTGGGGAGGGAAACGAGCAGTACTTC
d_call: .; v_call: TRBV19; clone_size: .; j_call: TRBJ2-5; cdr3_aa: CASSSTRTQETQYF; cdr3_nt: TGTGCCAGTAGTTCGACTAGGACCCAAGAGACCCAGTACTTC
d_call: .; v_call: TRBV9; clone_size: .; j_call: TRBJ2-5; cdr3_aa: CASSVWGEGTQYF; cdr3_nt: TGTGCCAGCAGCGTTTGGGGGGAAGGGACCCAGTACTTC
d_call: .; v_call: TRBV2; clone_size: .; j_call: TRBJ1-2; cdr3_aa: CASNRDGYGYTF; cdr3_nt: TGTGCCAGCAACAGGGACGGCTATGGCTACACCTTC
d_call: TRBD1; v_call: TRBV11-2; clone_size: .; j_call: TRBJ2-1; cdr3_aa: CASSLDRGGQNEQFF; cdr3_nt: TGTGCCAGCAGCTTGGACAGGGGGGGACAGAATGAGCAGTTCTTC
d_call: TRBD2; v_call: TRBV10-2; clone_size: .; j_call: TRBJ2-4; cdr3_aa: CASSGFRASGGKGAKNIQYF; cdr3_nt: TGCGCCAGCAGTGGGTTCCGGGCTAGCGGGGGGAAGGGGGCCAAAAACATTCAGTACTTC
d_call: .; v_call: TRBV5-1; clone_size: .; j_call: TRBJ2-2; cdr3_aa: CASSLAGANTGELFF; cdr3_nt: TGCGCCAGCAGCTTGGCAGGGGCGAACACCGGGGAGCTGTTTTTT
d_call: .; v_call: TRBV4-2; clone_size: .; j_call: TRBJ1-1; cdr3_aa: CASSQETGLPVREAFF; cdr3_nt: TGTGCCAGCAGCCAAGAGACGGGACTCCCAGTCCGTGAAGCTTTCTTT
d_call: .; v_call: TRBV20-1; clone_size: .; j_call: TRBJ2-7; cdr3_aa: CSASPNPYEQYF; cdr3_nt: TGCAGTGCTAGTCCTAATCCCTACGAGCAGTACTTC
d_call: .; v_call: TRBV20-1; clone_size: .; j_call: TRBJ1-2; cdr3_aa: CSASRREDGYTF; cdr3_nt: TGCAGTGCTAGTCGGCGGGAGGATGGCTACACCTTC
d_call: TRBD1; v_call: TRBV4-3; clone_size: .; j_call: TRBJ2-2; cdr3_aa: CATSLQGAIGTGELFF; cdr3_nt: TGCGCCACGTCCCTACAGGGGGCGATTGGCACCGGGGAGCTGTTTTTT
d_call: .; v_call: TRBV5-4; clone_size: .; j_call: TRBJ1-6; cdr3_aa: CASSLDGLSNSPLHF; cdr3_nt: TGTGCCAGCAGCTTGGACGGACTAAGTAATTCACCCCTCCACTTT
d_call: .; v_call: TRBV3-1/TRBV3-2; clone_size: once; j_call: TRBJ1-2; cdr3_aa: CASSLGLREYGYTF; cdr3_nt: TGTGCCAGCAGCCTGGGGTTGAGGGAATATGGCTACACCTTC
d_call: .; v_call: TRBV2; clone_size: .; j_call: TRBJ1-2; cdr3_aa: CASSLEGFNYGYTF; cdr3_nt: TGTGCCAGCAGTCTGGAGGGTTTTAACTATGGCTACACCTTC
d_call: .; v_call: TRBV19; clone_size: .; j_call: TRBJ1-5; cdr3_aa: CASSIARESDQPQHF; cdr3_nt: TGTGCCAGTAGTATAGCCCGGGAGTCTGATCAGCCCCAGCATTTT
d_call: TRBD1; v_call: TRBV15; clone_size: once; j_call: TRBJ1-2; cdr3_aa: CATSRGQGAYSNYGYTF; cdr3_nt: TGTGCCACCAGCAGAGGACAGGGGGCTTACTCTAACTATGGCTACACCTTC
d_call: TRBD1; v_call: TRBV5-6; clone_size: .; j_call: TRBJ2-7; cdr3_aa: CASSPGQGNEQYF; cdr3_nt: TGTGCCAGCAGCCCCGGACAGGGTAACGAGCAGTACTTC
d_call: .; v_call: TRBV12-5; clone_size: .; j_call: TRBJ2-2; cdr3_aa: CASGLVRGGTGELFF; cdr3_nt: TGTGCTAGTGGTTTGGTACGAGGGGGCACCGGGGAGCTGTTTTTT
d_call: .; v_call: TRBV7-2; clone_size: .; j_call: TRBJ2-5; cdr3_aa: CASSLLRDTPPQYF; cdr3_nt: TGTGCCAGCAGCTTACTCCGGGACACCCCACCCCAGTACTTC
d_call: TRBD2; v_call: TRBV19; clone_size: .; j_call: TRBJ2-1; cdr3_aa: CASSAWTPGLYTREQFF; cdr3_nt: TGTGCCAGTAGTGCATGGACCCCGGGACTATACACTAGGGAGCAGTTCTTC
d_call: TRBD1; v_call: TRBV6-2/TRBV6-3; clone_size: .; j_call: TRBJ1-1; cdr3_aa: CASSSPRTGNTEAFF; cdr3_nt: TGTGCCAGCAGTTCGCCCCGGACAGGGAACACTGAAGCTTTCTTT
d_call: .; v_call: TRBV5-1; clone_size: .; j_call: TRBJ2-5; cdr3_aa: CASSLGQGQETQYF; cdr3_nt: TGCGCCAGCAGCTTGGGGCAGGGCCAAGAGACCCAGTACTTC
d_call: .; v_call: TRBV15; clone_size: .; j_call: TRBJ1-5; cdr3_aa: CATSIREEGNQPQHF; cdr3_nt: TGTGCCACCAGCATCAGGGAAGAGGGCAATCAGCCCCAGCATTTT
d_call: .; v_call: TRBV7-9; clone_size: .; j_call: TRBJ2-2; cdr3_aa: CASSLVFVTGELFF; cdr3_nt: TGTGCCAGCAGCTTAGTATTTGTTACCGGGGAGCTGTTTTTT
d_call: TRBD1; v_call: TRBV6-5; clone_size: .; j_call: TRBJ1-2; cdr3_aa: CASSPRQGQINGYTF; cdr3_nt: TGTGCCAGCAGTCCCAGACAGGGACAAATAAATGGCTACACCTTC
d_call: TRBD1; v_call: TRBV6-2/TRBV6-3; clone_size: .; j_call: TRBJ2-7; cdr3_aa: CASSPAGGKGYEQYF; cdr3_nt: TGTGCCAGCAGCCCCGCAGGGGGAAAAGGGTACGAGCAGTACTTC
d_call: TRBD1; v_call: TRBV15; clone_size: once; j_call: TRBJ1-1; cdr3_aa: CATSKRQGRAFF; cdr3_nt: TGTGCCACCAGCAAAAGACAGGGGAGAGCTTTCTTT
d_call: TRBD2; v_call: TRBV5-6; clone_size: .; j_call: TRBJ2-3; cdr3_aa: CASSWLSGNLGTDTQYF; cdr3_nt: TGTGCCAGCAGCTGGCTGAGCGGGAACTTGGGCACAGATACGCAGTATTTT
d_call: TRBD1; v_call: TRBV7-6; clone_size: .; j_call: TRBJ2-7; cdr3_aa: CASSLGGQGYEQYF; cdr3_nt: TGTGCCAGCAGCCTTGGTGGACAGGGTTACGAGCAGTACTTC
d_call: TRBD1; v_call: TRBV7-6; clone_size: .; j_call: TRBJ1-1; cdr3_aa: CASSLSRGTGLNTEAFF; cdr3_nt: TGTGCCAGCAGCTTATCCCGAGGGACAGGGCTGAACACTGAAGCTTTCTTT
d_call: .; v_call: TRBV4-3; clone_size: many; j_call: TRBJ1-4; cdr3_aa: CASSQQQDEKLFF; cdr3_nt: TGCGCCAGCAGCCAACAACAGGATGAAAAACTGTTTTTT
d_call: TRBD1; v_call: TRBV20-1; clone_size: few; j_call: TRBJ1-2; cdr3_aa: CSGSGTGGLSNGYTF; cdr3_nt: TGCAGTGGTAGTGGGACAGGGGGCTTGTCCAATGGCTACACCTTC